This T cell receptor beta chain was captured by sequencing in a study of identical twins. Template switching added a universal primer site; cDNA carried unique molecular identifiers. A single record per CDR3 protein comes from TCRdb applying MiXCR to the 5' RACE reads. The sample holds 420,000 or so distinct CDR3 sequences; about a fifth are singletons and the top ten take around 12%. This TCR was sampled from a man aged 50-59 years in good health. The sample comprised naive T cells sorted from blood.

In nucleotides, the CDR3 is TGTGCCAGCAGCCCCGCCGCCGGAAACACCATATATTTT. Its translation is CASSPAAGNTIYF. The J gene is TRBJ1-3, the V gene TRBV7-6, with D hard to call. Germline CDR1 SGHVS, CDR2 FNYEAQ. The CDR3 is made up of 13 amino acids. V lost 5 bases and J lost 4, with 9 bases in between.